One and the same sample provided the 32 T cell receptor beta chains below, sequenced in a study of shared T cell receptors in the human thymus. Sequenced by immunoSEQ multiplex PCR; TCRdb stores in-frame clones only, minus some. This table has 500,000 to 850,000 clones, around 87% appearing once. This sample was also put to use in a study of human thymus T cells.

Sequences were obtained from thymocytes. The receptors were gathered from a boy in the first two years of life with a congenital heart defect.

The chain recombines TRBV5-1 with TRBJ2-7; D not certain. V was pared by 4 bases and J by 3 bases, with 23 bases between. This CDR3 contains 17 residues. CDR1 is SGHRS, CDR2 YFSETQ, per germline. The CDR3 bases are TGCGCCAGCAGCCCTTTCGACCATCCTTGGCGGAGCTACGAGCAGTACTTC. Encoded protein: CASSPFDHPWRSYEQYF.

As DNA, the CDR3 is TGTGCCAGTTCTAGCGCGAACTACGAGCAGTACTTC. Translated, it gives CASSSANYEQYF. The V call is TRBV27, the J call TRBJ2-7; D possibly corresponds to TRBD2 (6 bases). Trimming removed 9 bases from V and 3 bases from J, with 12 bases in between. The CDR3 runs to 12 residues. Germline V gives CDR1 MNHEY, CDR2 SMNVEV (reference sequence).

The chain links TRBV10-3 to TRBJ1-2; D perhaps matches TRBD1 (5 bases). Per germline, CDR1 ENHRY and CDR2 SYGVKD. There are 16 residues in the CDR3. Trimming stripped 3 bases from V and 4 bases from J, with 18 bases between. The CDR3 DNA reads as TGTGCCATCAGTGAAGGACCCAGGGAGGCCTTCTATGGCTACACCTTC. It codes for CAISEGPREAFYGYTF.

This clone showed up just once. The chain combines TRBV12-5 with TRBJ2-3; no reliable D call. Germline CDR1 and CDR2: LGHNT and FRNRAP. The CDR3 runs 15 residues. The V end lost 9 bases, the J end lost 4 bases, and 20 bases lay between the germline ends. The CDR3 protein is CASDKSASAPDTQYF. CDR3 nucleotides: TGTGCTAGCGACAAGTCGGCCTCGGCTCCAGATACGCAGTATTTT.

The DNA for the CDR3 is TGTGCCAGCACACCCCCCCAGGACAGGTTCTACGAGCAGTACTTC. Translated: CASTPPQDRFYEQYF. This sequence joins TRBV28 and TRBJ2-7, with 7 bases fitting TRBD1. The V gene end was trimmed by 7 bases and the J gene end by 3 bases; junction bases not matched to a gene: 12. Germline assignment: CDR1 MDHEN and CDR2 SYDVKM. This CDR3 has 15 residues.

The chain joins TRBV27 to TRBJ2-4; 8 bases map to TRBD1. V gave up 5 bases and J gave up 8 bases; unmatched junction bases: 17. The CDR3 is 17 residues long. CDR1 and CDR2 (germline): MNHEY, SMNVEV (reference sequence). CDR3 sequence reads: CASSGENTGGFTDIQYF. The CDR3 DNA is TGTGCCAGCAGTGGGGAAAATACAGGGGGGTTTACGGACATTCAGTACTTC.

The chain couples TRBV7-2 to TRBJ1-5; D ambiguous. Trimming took 1 base from V and 7 from J, leaving 8 bases between them. Germline CDR1 reads SGHTA; CDR2 reads FQGNSA. The CDR3 is made up of 13 amino acids. Here the CDR3 DNA reads TGTGCCAGCAGCTTAGGAACCGGGCAGCCCCAGCATTTT. It specifies CASSLGTGQPQHF.

The chain is built from TRBV27 and TRBJ1-2; TRBD1 might be the D (5 bases). The CDR3 totals 12 residues. CDR1 is MNHEY, CDR2 SMNVEV, per germline (reference sequence). V gave up 6 bases and J gave up 8 bases, with 13 bases separating them. The CDR3: CASRETGGGYTF. The CDR3 DNA is TGTGCCAGCAGAGAGACCGGGGGGGGCTACACCTTC.

This chain connects TRBV4-1 to TRBJ2-1, with 8 bases fitting TRBD2. CDR3 length: 13 residues. V lost 10 bases to trimming and J lost 8 bases; unmatched junction nucleotides: 10. Germline V gene data show CDR1 as MGHRA and CDR2 as YSYEKL. The CDR3 reads CATSGGPEDEQFF. The CDR3 DNA sequence: TGCGCCACGAGCGGGGGCCCCGAGGATGAGCAGTTCTTC.

This chain uses TRBV10-1 with TRBJ2-5; 8 bases are shared with TRBD2. With the DNA end fitting TRBJ2-7 better, the J assignment may be wrong. The CDR3 extends over 16 amino acids. The germline CDR1 and CDR2 sequences are WNHNN and SYGVQD (reference sequence). CDR3 region: CASSDIWPAGEDEQYF. CDR3 DNA: TGCGCCAGCAGTGATATTTGGCCAGCGGGAGAGGACGAGCAGTACTTC.

This chain links TRBV15 with TRBJ1-5, with a weak D call TRBD1 (6 bases). V was cut by 1 base and J by 4 bases, with 14 bases left in between. The germline V gene has CDR1 LNHNV and CDR2 YYDKDF (reference sequence). The length of the CDR3 is 16 residues. CDR3 amino acids: CATSRGSGASNQPQHF. CDR3 coding DNA: TGTGCCACCAGCAGAGGCTCAGGGGCCTCAAATCAGCCCCAGCATTTT.

The CDR3 DNA reads TGTGCTAGTACCATAAGGGGCACAAGGTACGAGCAGTACTTC. Protein: CASTIRGTRYEQYF. The chain links TRBV12-5 to TRBJ2-7; TRBD1 is a possible D gene (5 bases). This CDR3 region has 14 residues. Looked up from germline, CDR1 is LGHNT and CDR2 is FRNRAP. Trimming removed 8 bases from V and 4 bases from J, with 18 bases in between. Looking up the rest from reference TRBV12-5 and TRBJ2-7 gives the full variable domain: DARVTQTPRHKVTEMGQEVTMRCQPILGHNTVFWYRQTMMQGLELLAYFRNRAPLDDSGMPKDRFSAEMPDATLATLKIQPSEPRDSAVYFCASTIRGTRYEQYFGPGTRLTVT.

The chain recombines TRBV14 with TRBJ2-3; the D is unclear. From germline, CDR1 is SGHDN and CDR2 FVKESK. Trimming shortened V by 1 base and J by 4 bases, and 12 bases separated the two germline ends. The CDR3 spans 15 residues. CDR3 amino acids: CASSQASLSADTQYF. The CDR3 DNA is TGTGCCAGCAGCCAAGCCTCTCTTTCGGCAGATACGCAGTATTTT.

The chain carries TRBV4-3 and TRBJ2-2; TRBD1 matches at 9 bases. Germline V gene data show CDR1 as LGHNA and CDR2 as YSLEER. The CDR3 is 16 amino acids. V lost 0 bases, J lost 7 bases, and 6 bases stayed unmatched. The CDR3 protein is CASSQDGTGLIGELFF. In nucleotides, the CDR3 is TGCGCCAGCAGCCAAGATGGGACAGGGTTGATCGGGGAGCTGTTTTTT.

V usage is TRBV10-3 and J usage is TRBJ1-1, with 7 bases lining up with TRBD1. Trimming took 3 bases from V and 5 from J; bases not matched to a gene: 6. CDR3 length: 14 amino acids. Germline V gene data show CDR1 as ENHRY and CDR2 as SYGVKD. The CDR3 reads CAISEDRVFTEAFF. CDR3 DNA sequence: TGTGCCATCAGTGAAGACAGGGTTTTTACTGAAGCTTTCTTT.

This chain connects TRBV19 to TRBJ1-6; D is undetermined. The V and J ends lost 9 bases and 0 bases respectively, with 12 bases between them. This CDR3 region has 15 residues. Per germline, CDR1 LNHDA and CDR2 SQIVND (reference sequence). CDR3 DNA sequence: TGTGCCAGCGACCGAGGGAACTCCTATAATTCACCCCTCCACTTT. It encodes CASDRGNSYNSPLHF.

The CDR3 protein is CASSSFAGGGYTF. DNA for the CDR3: TGTGCCAGCAGCTCTTTTGCCGGGGGGGGCTACACCTTC. The chain has TRBV5-6 and TRBJ1-2, with a tentative D call TRBD1 (5 bases). The length of the CDR3 is 13 residues. Germline assignment: CDR1 SGHDT and CDR2 YYEEEE. Trimming shortened V by 3 bases and J by 8 bases, and 14 bases separated the two germline ends.

The chain links TRBV6-1 to TRBJ2-5, with a weak D call TRBD1 (5 bases). V lost 2 bases and J lost 3, with 13 bases in between. CDR1 is MNHNS, CDR2 SASEGT, per germline. CDR3 length equals 15 residues. The CDR3 region is CASSEHWGRKETQYF. In nucleotides, the CDR3 is TGTGCCAGCAGTGAACATTGGGGCAGGAAAGAGACCCAGTACTTC.

The V gene is TRBV6-6, the J gene TRBJ2-7, with TRBD1 identical over 8 bases. Germline V gene sequence: CDR1 MNHNY, CDR2 SVGAGI (reference sequence). This CDR3 is 15 amino acids long. V shed 5 bases and J 0 bases; nucleotides not matched to a gene: 6. This CDR3 is CASSQPGQASYEQYF. For the CDR3, the DNA is TGTGCCAGCAGTCAACCGGGACAGGCCTCCTACGAGCAGTACTTC.

In its sample, this clone was seen once. The rearrangement joins TRBV7-9 to TRBJ2-5, with TRBD2 matching 11 bases. This CDR3 contains 16 residues. CDR1 is SEHNR and CDR2 is FQNEAQ in the germline V gene (reference sequence). J gave up 2 bases and V 5 bases, and 7 bases lay outside the gene matches. CDR3 loop: CASSPILAGEQETQYF. In DNA form, the CDR3 reads TGTGCCAGCAGCCCCATACTAGCGGGGGAACAAGAGACCCAGTACTTC.

This clone was counted a single time. The chain links TRBV2 to TRBJ1-5, with D possibly matching TRBD1 (6 bases). V was pared by 2 bases and J by 3 bases, with 17 bases between. This CDR3 contains 17 residues. Germline V CDR1 and CDR2: SNHLY, FYNNEI. Here the CDR3 DNA reads TGTGCCAGCAGTGAATTCGGGGGGCCGCCTGACAATCAGCCCCAGCATTTT. As protein: CASSEFGGPPDNQPQHF.

This rearrangement joins TRBV5-6 to TRBJ2-7; 11 bases align to TRBD2. Germline CDR1 is SGHDT and CDR2 is YYEEEE. The CDR3 is made up of 15 amino acids. J was trimmed by 3 bases and V by 1 base; bases with no gene match: 3. CDR3 DNA sequence: TGTGCCAGCAGCTTGTGGACTAGCGGGTACTACGAGCAGTACTTC. The encoded protein is CASSLWTSGYYEQYF. The variable domain in full, completed from reference TRBV5-6 and TRBJ2-7, reads DAGVTQSPTHLIKTRGQQVTLRCSPKSGHDTVSWYQQALGQGPQFIFQYYEEEERQRGNFPDRFSGHQFPNYSSELNVNALLLGDSALYLCASSLWTSGYYEQYFGPGTRLTVT.

The genes are TRBV28 and TRBJ2-1; weak D call: TRBD1 (5 bases). With 4 bases removed from V and 4 bases from J, the gap between germline ends came to 20 bases. CDR1 and CDR2 (germline): MDHEN, SYDVKM. This CDR3 contains 17 residues. CDR3 sequence: CASSSPPGSWSYNEQFF. CDR3 sequence (DNA): TGTGCCAGCAGTTCACCTCCAGGGTCGTGGAGTTACAATGAGCAGTTCTTC.

The rearrangement links TRBV2 to TRBJ1-1; TRBD1 matches at 8 bases. This CDR3 is 17 amino acids long. CDR1 is SNHLY and CDR2 is FYNNEI in the germline V gene. V shed 6 bases, J shed 1 base, and the junction held 13 bases outside the gene matches. CDR3 sequence: CASSPSGQGRQNTEAFF. The CDR3 DNA is TGTGCCAGCAGCCCGTCAGGACAGGGTCGCCAGAACACTGAAGCTTTCTTT.

V and J are TRBV21-1 and TRBJ2-1; the DNA was not compared with TRBD2, the D call given in the table. TRBV21-1 is a documented pseudogene. The length of the CDR3 is 17 residues. Written as DNA, the CDR3 is TGTGCCAGCAGCAAAGCCGGGACTAGCGGGAGGGCCCATGAGCAGTTCTTC. This encodes CASSKAGTSGRAHEQFF.

The chain employs TRBV12-5 and TRBJ1-2; D remains ambiguous. The CDR3 length is 13 residues. CDR1 is LGHNT, CDR2 FRNRAP, per germline. V was shortened by 4 bases and J by 1 base, with 7 bases between the two germline ends. CDR3 sequence (DNA): TGTGCTAGTGGTTCCAGATATAACTATGGCTACACCTTC. This encodes CASGSRYNYGYTF.

This clone has just a few counts. The genes are TRBV6-6 and TRBJ1-4, with D possibly being TRBD1 (5 bases). Germline V gene lookup returns CDR1 MNHNY and CDR2 SVGAGI (reference sequence). V was shortened by 5 bases and J by 6 bases, with 10 bases between the two germline ends. CDR3 length equals 13 residues. CDR3 region: CASSRRDDEKLFF. CDR3 DNA: TGTGCCAGCAGTCGGCGGGACGATGAAAAACTGTTTTTT.

The chain combines TRBV4-1 with TRBJ1-1; 7 nucleotides align to TRBD1. Germline values: CDR1 MGHRA, CDR2 YSYEKL. V shed 3 bases, J shed 7 bases, and the junction held 8 bases outside the gene matches. This CDR3 region has 14 residues. CDR3 in DNA: TGCGCCAGCAGCCATAGGACAGGAAGGGGTGAAGCTTTCTTT. Translating gives CASSHRTGRGEAFF.

The chain employs TRBV30 and TRBJ2-1, with 8 positions matching TRBD2. Germline V gene lookup returns CDR1 GTSNPN and CDR2 SVGIG (reference sequence). After removal of 0 bases from V and 0 bases from J, the junction contained 16 bases not matched to a gene. The CDR3 sequence is 20 residues long. CDR3 nucleotides: TGTGCCTGGAGTGTACATTTCCCAGGACTAGCCGAGAGCTCCTACAATGAGCAGTTCTTC. This codes for CAWSVHFPGLAESSYNEQFF.

The chain has TRBV7-9 and TRBJ2-7; D perhaps matches TRBD2 (6 bases). V was cut by 5 bases and J by 4 bases, with 24 bases left in between. The germline V gene encodes CDR1 SEHNR and CDR2 FQNEAQ (reference sequence). The CDR3 extends over 17 amino acids. CDR3 in amino acids: CASSLRRDPDHNYEQYF. CDR3 sequence (DNA): TGTGCCAGCAGCCTACGGAGGGACCCCGACCACAATTACGAGCAGTACTTC.

The CDR3 DNA reads as TGCGCCAGCAGCCGTGGGGGTAGCGGGACCCTAAAGACAGATGAGCAGTTCTTC. It yields the protein CASSRGGSGTLKTDEQFF. J is TRBJ2-1 and V is TRBV4-1; 8 positions agree with TRBD2. The germline V gene has CDR1 MGHRA and CDR2 YSYEKL. The CDR3 spans 18 residues. V dropped 4 bases and J dropped 8; count of bases not matched to a gene: 19.

The J gene is TRBJ2-7, the V gene TRBV15; D may be TRBD2 (7 bases). V dropped 0 bases and J dropped 4 bases, with 13 bases sitting between them. There are 15 residues in the CDR3. CDR1 is LNHNV and CDR2 is YYDKDF in the germline V gene (reference sequence). CDR3: CATSRDWGGGYEQYF. CDR3 coding DNA: TGTGCCACCAGCAGAGATTGGGGGGGCGGGTACGAGCAGTACTTC.